This T cell receptor (beta chain) was sequenced in a study of blood T cells in healthy people across ages. The second PCR ran roughly 6 to 11 cycles with a sample-barcoded 5' primer and J-beta primers. Any given sample supplied a minimum of 3 million CDR3-containing paired-end reads. TCRdb redid the calling of the 5' RACE reads with MiXCR, one entry per CDR3 protein. The sample includes fewer than 750,000 distinct CDR3 sequences, over 40% of them seen just once. Germline CDR1 LNHNV, CDR2 YYDKDF (reference sequence). The CDR3 runs to 13 residues. V was cut by 11 bases and J by 0 bases, with 13 bases left in between. This clonotype showed up just a few times.

The sequence was collected from an elderly woman in good health. V gene TRBV15 combines with J gene TRBJ1-1; D gene unclear. Sequenced input: blood. This CDR3 is CAAYDLMNTEAFF. As DNA, the CDR3 is TGTGCCGCCTACGACTTGATGAACACTGAAGCTTTCTTT.